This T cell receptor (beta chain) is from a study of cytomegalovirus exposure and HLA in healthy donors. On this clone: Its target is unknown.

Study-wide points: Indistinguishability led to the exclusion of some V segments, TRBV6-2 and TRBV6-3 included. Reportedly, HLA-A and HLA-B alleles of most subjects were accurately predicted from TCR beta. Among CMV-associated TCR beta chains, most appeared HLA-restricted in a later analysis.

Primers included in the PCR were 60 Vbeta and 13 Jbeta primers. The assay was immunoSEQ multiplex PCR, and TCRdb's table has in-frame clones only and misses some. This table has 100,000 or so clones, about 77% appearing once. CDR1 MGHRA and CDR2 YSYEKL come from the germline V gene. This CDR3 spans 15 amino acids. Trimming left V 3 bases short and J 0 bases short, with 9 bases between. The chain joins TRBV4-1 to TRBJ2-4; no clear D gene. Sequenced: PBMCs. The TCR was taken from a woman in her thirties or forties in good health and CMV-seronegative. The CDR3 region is CASSHGLLAKNIQYF. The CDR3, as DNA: TGCGCCAGCAGCCACGGGTTACTAGCCAAAAACATTCAGTACTTC.